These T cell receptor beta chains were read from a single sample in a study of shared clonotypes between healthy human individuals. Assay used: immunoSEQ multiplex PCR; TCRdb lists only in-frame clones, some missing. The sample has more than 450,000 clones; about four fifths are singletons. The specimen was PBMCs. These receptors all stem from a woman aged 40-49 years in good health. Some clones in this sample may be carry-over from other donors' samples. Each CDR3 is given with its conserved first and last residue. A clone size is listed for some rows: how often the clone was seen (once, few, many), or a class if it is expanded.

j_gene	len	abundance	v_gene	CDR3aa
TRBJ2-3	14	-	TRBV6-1	CASLRTGGTDTQYF
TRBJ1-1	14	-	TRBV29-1	CSADRGQMNTEAFF
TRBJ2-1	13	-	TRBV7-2	CASSLPSGNEQFF
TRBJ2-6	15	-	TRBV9	CASSVTGSGANVLTF
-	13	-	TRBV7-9	CASSPREGYEQYF
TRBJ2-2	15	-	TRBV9	CASSVAGGPTGELFF
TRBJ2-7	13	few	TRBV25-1	CASSPSMRYEQYF
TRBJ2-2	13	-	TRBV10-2	CASSDDPSGELFF
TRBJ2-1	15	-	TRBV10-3	CAISESLGGGGEQFF
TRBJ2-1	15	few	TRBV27	CASTSRALARNEQFF
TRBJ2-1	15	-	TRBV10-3	CAISESESSYNEQFF
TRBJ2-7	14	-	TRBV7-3	CASSLNDRDYEQYF
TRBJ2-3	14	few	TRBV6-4	CASSEGRPTDTQYF
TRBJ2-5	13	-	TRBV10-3	CAISPTSQETQYF
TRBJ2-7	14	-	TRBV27	CASGTGASLYEQYF
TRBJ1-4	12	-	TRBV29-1	CSVRTGNEKLFF
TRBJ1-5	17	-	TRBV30	CAWTPPWEDYSNQPQHF
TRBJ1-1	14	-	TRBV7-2	CASSSRRGNTEAFF
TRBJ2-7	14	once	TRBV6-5	CASSPGGWGGEQYF
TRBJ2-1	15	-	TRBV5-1	CASSLVQGNVDEQFF
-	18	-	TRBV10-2	CASSEGGPGLADSYEQYF
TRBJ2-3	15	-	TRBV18	CASSPSGSPADTQYF
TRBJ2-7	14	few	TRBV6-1	CASNLQQQGYEQYF
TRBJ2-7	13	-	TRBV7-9	CASSLGTLGEQYF
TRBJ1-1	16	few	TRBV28	CASSSMTGRGNTEAFF
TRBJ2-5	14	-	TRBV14	CASSQGSGQETQYF
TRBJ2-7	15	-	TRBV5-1	CASSLTSGVSYEQYF
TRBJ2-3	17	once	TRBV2	CASSEFVAGVGTDTQYF
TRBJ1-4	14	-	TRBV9	CASSPQGHFEKLFF
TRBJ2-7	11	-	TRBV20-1	CSASPSYEQYF
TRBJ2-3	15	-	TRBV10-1	CASSESGTSTDTQYF
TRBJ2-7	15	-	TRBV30	CAWSGATGYSYEQYF
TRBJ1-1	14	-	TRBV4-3	CASSQDLENTEAFF
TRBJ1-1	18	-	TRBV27	CASSLSAEFGGWNTEAFF
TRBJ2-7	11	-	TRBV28	CASTTSYEQYF
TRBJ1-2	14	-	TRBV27	CASRSTGRAYGYTF
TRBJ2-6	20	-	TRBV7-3	CASSLRAGTGVSSGANVLTF
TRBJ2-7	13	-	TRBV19	CASSNDREYEQYF
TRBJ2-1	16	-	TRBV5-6	CASSAIRDFQFNEQFF
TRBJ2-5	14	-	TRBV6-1	CASSLQREGETQYF
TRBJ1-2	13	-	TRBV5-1	CASSAGTDNGYTF
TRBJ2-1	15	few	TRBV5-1	CASSLESSGSREQFF
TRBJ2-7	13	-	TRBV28	CASNPQGLLRQYF
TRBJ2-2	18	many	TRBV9	CASSVAIGLAGNTGELFF
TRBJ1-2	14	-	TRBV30	CAWGPGGSLYGYTF